What follows are 25 T cell receptor beta chains derived from one specimen sequenced in a study of blood T cell repertoires in COVID-19. Libraries were prepared by immunoSEQ multiplex PCR; TCRdb keeps only in-frame clonotypes and omits some of them. This sample has about 260,000 clones; approximately 90% occur once, and the top ten carry 3.7%. The sequenced sample was peripheral blood. The origin of the receptors is a woman aged 35 to 49 with acute or convalescent COVID-19.

V gene TRBV7-2 combines with J gene TRBJ2-3; 8 bases agree with TRBD2. J was trimmed by 4 bases and V by 1 base; bases with no gene match: 7. The CDR3 length is 16 residues. Per germline, CDR1 SGHTA and CDR2 FQGNSA. DNA for the CDR3: TGTGCCAGCAGCTTAGTTGGGACTAGTGTGGCAGATACGCAGTATTTT. It translates to CASSLVGTSVADTQYF.

The chain couples TRBV12-3 or TRBV12-4 to TRBJ1-3; D is unclear. Deletions cut 3 bases from V and 5 bases from J, with 8 bases between. This CDR3 is 13 amino acids long. The CDR3 protein is CASSFTFRNTIYF. In nucleotides, the CDR3 is TGTGCCAGCAGTTTTACATTTCGAAACACCATATATTTT.

The chain couples TRBV15 to TRBJ2-5; 8 bases align to TRBD2. The ends lost 0 bases at V and 5 bases at J; junction bases unmatched: 17. The CDR3 contains 19 residues. From germline, CDR1 is LNHNV and CDR2 YYDKDF (reference sequence). DNA of the CDR3: TGTGCCACCAGCAGAGAGGGGCGCGGTAGCGGGACCCTGATTGAGACCCAGTACTTC. It translates to CATSREGRGSGTLIETQYF.

CDR3 in amino acids: CASSFVGQGYTEAFF. CDR3 coding DNA: TGTGCCAGCAGCTTTGTGGGACAGGGGTACACTGAAGCTTTCTTT. The genes are TRBV7-8 and TRBJ1-1; 10 positions match TRBD1. Germline V CDR1 and CDR2: SGHVS, FQNEAQ. The CDR3 sequence is 15 residues long. V was pared by 3 bases and J by 3 bases, with 4 bases of the junction left unmatched. Supplemented by reference TRBV7-8 and TRBJ1-1, the full variable domain reads GAGVSQSPRYKVAKRGQDVALRCDPISGHVSLFWYQQALGQGPEFLTYFQNEAQLDKSGLPSDRFFAERPEGSVSTLKIQRTQQEDSAVYLCASSFVGQGYTEAFFGQGTRLTVV.

The chain uses TRBV3-1 (or the pseudogene TRBV3-2) and TRBJ2-3; the match to TRBD1 covers 7 bases. Germline V gene lookup returns CDR1 LGHDT and CDR2 YNNKEL (reference sequence). Losses at the gene ends were 1 base for V and 2 bases for J; bases not matched to a gene: 9. This CDR3 spans 17 amino acids. CDR3 residues: CASSQAGQLALTDTQYF. The CDR3, as DNA: TGTGCCAGCAGCCAAGCGGGACAGCTTGCTCTCACAGATACGCAGTATTTT.

This chain links TRBV5-1 with TRBJ1-2; 11 nucleotides match TRBD1. Germline CDR1 is SGHRS and CDR2 is YFSETQ. The CDR3 runs 14 residues. V lost 4 bases, J lost 4 bases, and 3 bases stayed unmatched. CDR3 nucleotide sequence: TGCGCCAGCAGCAAGGGACAGGGGGGCTATGGCTACACCTTC. Translated, it gives CASSKGQGGYGYTF.

V is TRBV5-4 and J is TRBJ1-2, with 7 positions matching TRBD1. Trimming cost V 0 bases and J 4 bases; bases outside gene matches: 15. Germline V gene lookup returns CDR1 SGHNT and CDR2 YYREEE (reference sequence). This CDR3 has 18 amino acids. The CDR3 is CASSLGVGTVLPGYGYTF. The CDR3 DNA reads TGTGCCAGCAGCTTGGGAGTAGGGACAGTGCTCCCCGGCTATGGCTACACCTTC. The entire variable domain, with the rest obtained from reference TRBV5-4 and TRBJ1-2, is as follows: ETGVTQSPTHLIKTRGQQVTLRCSSQSGHNTVSWYQQALGQGPQFIFQYYREEENGRGNFPPRFSGLQFPNYSSELNVNALELDDSALYLCASSLGVGTVLPGYGYTFGSGTRLTVV.

The chain is built from TRBV7-9 and TRBJ1-1; 9 nucleotides match TRBD1. Germline V gene sequence: CDR1 SEHNR, CDR2 FQNEAQ (reference sequence). This CDR3 is 14 amino acids long. The J segment lost 4 bases and the V segment lost 5 bases, leaving 5 bases of the junction unmatched. DNA for the CDR3: TGTGCCAGCAGCGCGGCGACAGGGGGCACTGAAGCTTTCTTT. Amino acids: CASSAATGGTEAFF.

The chain is built from TRBV5-5 and TRBJ1-1; no clear D gene. This CDR3 is built from 14 residues. With 6 bases removed from V and 6 bases from J, the gap between germline ends came to 18 bases. Germline V gene sequence: CDR1 SGHKS, CDR2 YYEKEE (reference sequence). CDR3 region: CASTLGTTVAEAFF. The CDR3 DNA is TGTGCCAGCACCCTGGGCACCACTGTCGCTGAAGCTTTCTTT.

This chain connects TRBV6-2 or TRBV6-3 to TRBJ2-5; a weak D match, TRBD2 (7 bases). Trimming cost V 3 bases and J 5 bases, with 10 bases left between them. The CDR3 has 13 residues. Germline CDR1 and CDR2: MNHEY and SVGEGT. CDR3 in amino acids: CASSYRGGETQYF. In DNA, the CDR3 is TGTGCCAGCAGTTATAGGGGGGGTGAGACCCAGTACTTC.

The genes are TRBV5-1 and TRBJ2-1; 16 bases align to TRBD2. The V gene's germline CDR1 is SGHRS and CDR2 YFSETQ. CDR3 length: 19 residues. Losses at the gene ends were 1 base for V and 1 base for J; bases not matched to a gene: 5. The CDR3 nucleotides read TGCGCCAGCAGCTTGCCCGGGACTAGCGGGGGGGTATCCTACAATGAGCAGTTCTTC. It translates to CASSLPGTSGGVSYNEQFF.

The chain uses TRBV6-6 and TRBJ1-5; unclear D gene. The germline CDR1 and CDR2 sequences are MNHNY and SVGAGI (reference sequence). The CDR3 extends over 16 amino acids. The V and J ends lost 6 bases and 6 bases respectively, with 21 bases between them. CDR3 DNA: TGTGCCAGCAGCCCCACGGGGTCCTCTCGAGGTCAGCCCCAGCATTTT. It specifies CASSPTGSSRGQPQHF.

The CDR3: CASSPKSLLGTGLSLLYGYTF. The CDR3 coding sequence is TGTGCCAGCAGTCCCAAATCCCTCTTAGGGACAGGGTTAAGCCTCCTATATGGCTACACCTTC. The genes are TRBV6-6 and TRBJ1-2; 9 bases are a match to TRBD1. CDR3 length: 21 residues. Germline CDR1 MNHNY, CDR2 SVGAGI (reference sequence). The J segment lost 5 bases and the V segment lost 5 bases, leaving 27 bases of the junction unmatched.

The V gene is TRBV5-6, the J gene TRBJ1-6, with TRBD1 identical over 7 bases. With 4 bases clipped from V and 10 bases from J, the junction kept 5 bases outside the gene matches. The germline gives CDR1 SGHDT, CDR2 YYEEEE. CDR3 size: 13 residues. For the CDR3, the DNA is TGTGCCAGCAGCGCGGACAGGTTCTCACCCCTCCACTTT. Translation: CASSADRFSPLHF.

CDR3 DNA: TGTGCCTGGAGTTACAACAGGGGGTCAGAAGCTTTCTTT. It translates to CAWSYNRGSEAFF. The chain carries TRBV30 and TRBJ1-1; 8 bases are shared with TRBD1. In germline, CDR1 is GTSNPN, CDR2 SVGIG (reference sequence). This CDR3 contains 13 residues. The J segment lost 8 bases and the V segment lost 2 bases, leaving 7 bases of the junction unmatched.

The chain combines TRBV18 with TRBJ1-2; 10 nucleotides align to TRBD1. The CDR3 is 16 amino acids. Trimming cost V 5 bases and J 3 bases; bases outside gene matches: 9. Germline assignment: CDR1 KGHSH and CDR2 LQKENI. The CDR3 region is CASSSPGQGWYYGYTF. CDR3 in DNA: TGTGCCAGCTCATCCCCGGGACAGGGGTGGTACTATGGCTACACCTTC.

The chain combines TRBV13 with TRBJ1-1; unclear D gene. This CDR3 spans 15 amino acids. V was shortened by 4 bases and J by 3 bases, with 15 bases between the two germline ends. From germline, CDR1 is PRHDT and CDR2 FYEKMQ (reference sequence). The CDR3 loop reads CASSSPGGGDTEAFF. The CDR3 bases are TGTGCCAGCAGCTCCCCAGGTGGCGGGGACACTGAAGCTTTCTTT.

The count of this clone is one. The gene calls are TRBV29-1 and TRBJ1-1; D is unclear. With 6 bases removed from V and 1 base from J, the gap between germline ends came to 6 bases. Germline V gives CDR1 SQVTM, CDR2 ANQGSEA. The CDR3 spans 11 residues. CDR3 in DNA: TGCAGCGTCCTAGAGAACACTGAAGCTTTCTTT. Translation gives CSVLENTEAFF.

The chain links TRBV27 to TRBJ1-2, with D possibly matching TRBD1 (5 bases). In germline, CDR1 is MNHEY, CDR2 SMNVEV (reference sequence). V was pared by 3 bases and J by 2 bases, with 19 bases between. CDR3 length: 17 amino acids. The CDR3 nucleotides are TGTGCCAGCAGTTTTTTCCCTACCCAGGGTGGGAACTATGGCTACACCTTC. This translates into CASSFFPTQGGNYGYTF.

The J gene is TRBJ1-2, the V gene TRBV6-5; D uncertain. CDR3 length: 15 residues. V was trimmed by 5 bases and J by 8 bases, leaving 21 bases between them. Germline V lookup: CDR1 MNHEY, CDR2 SVGAGI. CDR3 residues: CASSTVPPGPGGYTF. Here the CDR3 DNA reads TGTGCCAGCAGTACAGTTCCCCCCGGTCCCGGCGGCTACACCTTC.

This chain links TRBV27 with TRBJ1-2; 9 bases line up with TRBD1. The length of the CDR3 is 15 residues. Trimming cost V 0 bases and J 4 bases; bases outside gene matches: 3. CDR1 and CDR2 from the germline V gene are MNHEY and SMNVEV (reference sequence). The CDR3 here is CASSLSHRGPYGYTF. DNA for the CDR3: TGTGCCAGCAGTTTATCGCACAGGGGGCCCTATGGCTACACCTTC.

The gene calls are TRBV9 and TRBJ2-5; 15 bases are shared with TRBD2. Per germline, CDR1 SGDLS and CDR2 YYNGEE. The V and J ends lost 2 bases and 5 bases, in that order; junction bases with no gene match: 7. The CDR3 covers 17 residues. CDR3 residues: CASSVTGLAGGWETQYF. The CDR3 DNA sequence: TGTGCCAGCAGCGTCACGGGACTAGCGGGGGGATGGGAGACCCAGTACTTC.

This chain links TRBV7-9 with TRBJ1-4, with 7 nucleotides matching TRBD1. The V and J ends lost 7 bases and 5 bases, in that order; junction bases with no gene match: 13. CDR1 and CDR2 from the germline V gene are SEHNR and FQNEAQ (reference sequence). The CDR3 covers 16 residues. CDR3 sequence (DNA): TGTGCCAGCACCCTTACCCCGGGACAGTCAAATGAAAAACTGTTTTTT. As protein: CASTLTPGQSNEKLFF.

The chain is built from TRBV5-6 and TRBJ1-4; D remains ambiguous. Germline V lookup: CDR1 SGHDT, CDR2 YYEEEE. The V and J ends lost 0 bases and 6 bases respectively, with 6 bases between them. The CDR3 spans 13 residues. The chain's CDR3 is CASSLDGDEKLFF. The CDR3 DNA reads TGTGCCAGCAGCTTGGACGGAGATGAAAAACTGTTTTTT.

This chain uses TRBV6-4 with TRBJ1-2; 9 nucleotides match TRBD1. CDR1 is MRHNA and CDR2 is SNTAGT in the germline V gene. The CDR3 length is 15 residues. With V trimmed by 0 bases and J by 8 bases, 7 bases remained unmatched. The CDR3 loop reads CASSDSSGQGCGYTF. CDR3 in DNA: TGTGCCAGCAGTGACTCGTCGGGACAGGGTTGCGGCTACACCTTC.